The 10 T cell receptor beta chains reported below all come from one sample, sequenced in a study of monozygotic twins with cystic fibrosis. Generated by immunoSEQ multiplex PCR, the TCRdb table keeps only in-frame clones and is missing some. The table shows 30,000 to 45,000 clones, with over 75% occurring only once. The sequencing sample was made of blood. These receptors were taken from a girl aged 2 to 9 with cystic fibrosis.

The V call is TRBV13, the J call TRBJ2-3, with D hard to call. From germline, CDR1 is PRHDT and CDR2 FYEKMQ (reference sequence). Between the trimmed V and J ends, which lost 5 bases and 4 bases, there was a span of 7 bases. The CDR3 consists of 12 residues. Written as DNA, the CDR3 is TGTGCCAGCAGCCACGGGTCAGATACGCAGTATTTT. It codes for CASSHGSDTQYF.

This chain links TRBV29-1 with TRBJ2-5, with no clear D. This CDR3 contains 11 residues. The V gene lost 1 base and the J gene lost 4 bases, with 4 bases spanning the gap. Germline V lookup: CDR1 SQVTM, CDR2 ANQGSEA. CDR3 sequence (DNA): TGCAGCGTTGAAGGGGGAGAGACCCAGTACTTC. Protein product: CSVEGGETQYF. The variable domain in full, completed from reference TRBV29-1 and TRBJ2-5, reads SAVISQKPSRDICQRGTSLTIQCQVDSQVTMMFWYRQQPGQSLTLIATANQGSEATYESGFVIDKFPISRPNLTFSTLTVSNMSPEDSSIYLCSVEGGETQYFGPGTRLLVL.

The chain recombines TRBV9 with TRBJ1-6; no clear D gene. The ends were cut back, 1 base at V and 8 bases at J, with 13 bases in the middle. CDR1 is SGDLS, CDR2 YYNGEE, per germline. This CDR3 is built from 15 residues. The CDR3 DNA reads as TGTGCCAGCAGCGTAAGCGGACTGGAGGATTCACCCCTCCACTTT. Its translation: CASSVSGLEDSPLHF.

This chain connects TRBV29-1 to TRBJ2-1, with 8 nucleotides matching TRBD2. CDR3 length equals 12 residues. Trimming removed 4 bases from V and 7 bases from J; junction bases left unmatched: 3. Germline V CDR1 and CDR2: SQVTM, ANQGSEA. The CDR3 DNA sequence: TGCAGCGTTGTGCGGGGGGCAAATGAGCAGTTCTTC. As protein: CSVVRGANEQFF.

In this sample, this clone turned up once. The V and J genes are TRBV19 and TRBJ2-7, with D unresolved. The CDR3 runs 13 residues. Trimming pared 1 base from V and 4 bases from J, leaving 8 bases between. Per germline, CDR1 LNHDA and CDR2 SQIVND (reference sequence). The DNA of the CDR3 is TGTGCCAGTAGTATAGGAACGGAATACGAGCAGTACTTC. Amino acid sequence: CASSIGTEYEQYF.

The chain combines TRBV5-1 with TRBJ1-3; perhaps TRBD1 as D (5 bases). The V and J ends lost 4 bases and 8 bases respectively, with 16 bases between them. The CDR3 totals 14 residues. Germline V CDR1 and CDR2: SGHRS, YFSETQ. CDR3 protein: CASSHRDRGDTIYF. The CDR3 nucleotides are TGCGCCAGCAGCCACCGGGACCGGGGCGACACCATATATTTT. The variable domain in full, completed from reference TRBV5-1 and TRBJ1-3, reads KAGVTQTPRYLIKTRGQQVTLSCSPISGHRSVSWYQQTPGQGLQFLFEYFSETQRNKGNFPGRFSGRQFSNSRSEMNVSTLELGDSALYLCASSHRDRGDTIYFGEGSWLTVV.

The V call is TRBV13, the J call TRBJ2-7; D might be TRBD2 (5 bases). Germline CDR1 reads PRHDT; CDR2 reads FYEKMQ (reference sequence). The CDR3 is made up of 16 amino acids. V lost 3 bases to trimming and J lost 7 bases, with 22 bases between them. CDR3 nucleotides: TGTGCCAGCAGCTTTTCCCAGATCGGAGAAAGAGGGGAGCAGTACTTC. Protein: CASSFSQIGERGEQYF.

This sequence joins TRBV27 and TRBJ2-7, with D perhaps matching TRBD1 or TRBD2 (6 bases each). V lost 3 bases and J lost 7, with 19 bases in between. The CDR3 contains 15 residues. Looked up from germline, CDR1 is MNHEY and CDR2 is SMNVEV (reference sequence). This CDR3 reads CASSLTRGLSHEQYF. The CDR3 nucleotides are TGTGCCAGCAGTTTGACCAGGGGACTCTCCCATGAGCAGTACTTC.

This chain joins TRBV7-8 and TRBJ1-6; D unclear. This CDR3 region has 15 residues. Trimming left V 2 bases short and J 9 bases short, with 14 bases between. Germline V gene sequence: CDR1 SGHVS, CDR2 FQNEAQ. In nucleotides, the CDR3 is TGTGCCAGCAGCTTAAGGGTTAAAGGCGGTTCACCCCTCCACTTT. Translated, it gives CASSLRVKGGSPLHF.

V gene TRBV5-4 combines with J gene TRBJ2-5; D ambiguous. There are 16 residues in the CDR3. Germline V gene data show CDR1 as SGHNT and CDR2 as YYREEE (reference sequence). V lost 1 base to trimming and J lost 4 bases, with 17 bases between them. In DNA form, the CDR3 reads TGTGCCAGCAGCTTGAAGGGTCGACATTCGGGAGAGACCCAGTACTTC. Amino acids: CASSLKGRHSGETQYF.